A single sample is the source of the 21 T cell receptor beta chains below, sequenced in a study of beta chain features in type 1 diabetes. Since all of the isolated RNA was reverse transcribed, expressed TCRB transcripts were what got sequenced. Using immunoSEQ multiplex PCR, the repertoire was profiled, and TCRdb retains in-frame clones only, with some absent. Altogether around 340,000 clones are present, around a fifth being singletons, with the ten largest covering 0.035% to 0.055%. Material for sequencing was naive CD4+ T cells from blood. The receptor set was obtained from a woman younger than 30 in good health.

This clone was picked up a small number of times. This chain joins TRBV7-9 and TRBJ1-1; D gene unclear. V was trimmed by 1 base and J by 10 bases, leaving 10 bases between them. This CDR3 is built from 12 residues. Germline CDR1 and CDR2: SEHNR and FQNEAQ (reference sequence). DNA of the CDR3: TGTGCCAGCAGCTTAGGTTTGAGAGGAGCTTTCTTT. This gives the protein CASSLGLRGAFF.

This rearrangement joins TRBV29-1 to TRBJ2-5, with 9 bases identical to TRBD2. CDR3 size: 14 residues. From germline, CDR1 is SQVTM and CDR2 ANQGSEA. V was clipped by 3 bases and J by 5 bases; unmatched bases: 7. The CDR3 is CSVDVSGSGETQYF. Written as DNA, the CDR3 is TGCAGCGTTGACGTTAGCGGGAGTGGGGAGACCCAGTACTTC.

V and J are TRBV29-1 and TRBJ2-3; D may be TRBD2 (6 bases). The CDR3 runs to 14 residues. The V end was cut by 4 bases, the J end by 0 bases, with 11 bases between. The germline V gene encodes CDR1 SQVTM and CDR2 ANQGSEA. CDR3 sequence reads: CSVVFGGSTDTQYF. CDR3 sequence (DNA): TGCAGCGTTGTTTTCGGGGGAAGCACAGATACGCAGTATTTT.

The chain couples TRBV15 to TRBJ2-7; possibly TRBD2 for D (5 bases). Germline lookup yields CDR1 LNHNV and CDR2 YYDKDF (reference sequence). This CDR3 region has 13 residues. With 5 bases removed from V and 4 bases from J, the gap between germline ends came to 12 bases. CDR3: CATSAYGIYEQYF. CDR3 nucleotides: TGTGCCACCAGCGCCTACGGGATATACGAGCAGTACTTC.

This chain links TRBV5-1 with TRBJ1-2; D might be TRBD1 (6 bases). V lost 0 bases and J 3 bases, leaving 12 bases between the germline ends. The length of the CDR3 is 15 residues. Germline V gives CDR1 SGHRS, CDR2 YFSETQ. The CDR3 region is CASSLAAGAHYGYTF. CDR3 nucleotides: TGCGCCAGCAGCTTGGCCGCGGGGGCTCACTATGGCTACACCTTC.

The V call is TRBV5-1, the J call TRBJ2-3; the match to TRBD2 covers 16 bases. The CDR3 spans 17 residues. Germline loops: CDR1 SGHRS, CDR2 YFSETQ. The V gene end was trimmed by 3 bases and the J gene end by 5 bases; junction bases not matched to a gene: 6. The CDR3 sequence: CASSSGTSGGAGDTQYF. CDR3 nucleotides: TGCGCCAGCAGCTCCGGGACTAGCGGGGGGGCCGGAGATACGCAGTATTTT.

The chain has TRBV10-3 and TRBJ1-1; the D gene is possibly TRBD1 (6 bases). CDR1 and CDR2 (germline): ENHRY, SYGVKD. The CDR3 runs 15 residues. The V end was cut by 4 bases, the J end by 4 bases, with 16 bases between. CDR3 region: CAISARTDSGTEAFF. The CDR3 bases are TGTGCCATCAGTGCAAGGACAGACAGCGGCACTGAAGCTTTCTTT.

This clone turned up a few times. V gene TRBV2 combines with J gene TRBJ2-3, with a tentative D call TRBD2 (6 bases). Germline lookup yields CDR1 SNHLY and CDR2 FYNNEI. The CDR3 is 12 amino acids. V lost 10 bases, J lost 7 bases, and 15 bases lay in between. The CDR3: CAKGNSGNTQYF. CDR3 DNA: TGTGCCAAAGGAAATAGCGGAAATACGCAGTATTTT.

The chain has TRBV2 and TRBJ1-2; the D is unclear. V shed 1 base and J shed 2 bases, with 5 bases lying between them. CDR3 length equals 13 residues. The germline V gene has CDR1 SNHLY and CDR2 FYNNEI. CDR3 coding DNA: TGTGCCAGCAGTGAAGAGAGAAACTATGGCTACACCTTC. Protein product: CASSEERNYGYTF. The full variable domain, completed using reference TRBV2 and TRBJ1-2, is EPEVTQTPSHQVTQMGQEVILRCVPISNHLYFYWYRQILGQKVEFLVSFYNNEISEKSEIFDDQFSVERPDGSNFTLKIRSTKLEDSAMYFCASSEERNYGYTFGSGTRLTVV.

This clone was seen a few times. The chain carries TRBV19 and TRBJ2-2; possible D gene TRBD1, 5 bases. The germline V and J ends were trimmed by 7 bases and 6 bases, with 12 bases remaining between them. CDR1 and CDR2 (germline): LNHDA, SQIVND (reference sequence). The CDR3 loop spans 13 amino acids. DNA for the CDR3: TGTGCCAGTACCCGTTTAGGGGCCGGGGAGCTGTTTTTT. Translation gives CASTRLGAGELFF.

This clone was recorded a few times. A junction boundary mismatches the germline segment, possibly from a read error. The chain recombines TRBV7-7 with TRBJ1-1, with D tentatively TRBD1 (5 bases). The CDR3 has 15 residues. Germline V gene lookup returns CDR1 SSHAT and CDR2 FNYEAQ (reference sequence). The CDR3 here is CASSFARVGNTEAFF. CDR3 nucleotide sequence: TGTGCTAGCAGCTTCGCCAGGGTGGGGAACACTGAAGCTTTCTTT.

The chain combines TRBV4-1 with TRBJ2-7; TRBD2 is a possible D gene (6 bases). The V end was cut by 1 base, the J end by 2 bases, with 18 bases between. Germline-derived CDR1 and CDR2 are MGHRA and YSYEKL. The CDR3 is 17 amino acids. The CDR3: CASSQGRSAGRTYEQYF. The CDR3 nucleotides are TGCGCCAGCAGCCAAGGAAGGAGCGCGGGACGAACCTACGAGCAGTACTTC.

This rearrangement joins TRBV10-3 to TRBJ2-3; D perhaps matches TRBD2 (5 bases). The CDR3 has 15 amino acids. Trimming left V 11 bases short and J 2 bases short, with 20 bases between. Germline assignment: CDR1 ENHRY and CDR2 SYGVKD. The CDR3 region has the DNA TGTGCCTCCCAGTCCGCGGCGGGTTACACAGATACGCAGTATTTT. As protein: CASQSAAGYTDTQYF.

CDR3 sequence: CASSQSGTSGAYEQYF. CDR3 nucleotides: TGTGCCAGCAGCCAATCAGGGACTAGCGGAGCCTACGAGCAGTACTTC. The V gene is TRBV16, the J gene TRBJ2-7, with 11 bases fitting TRBD2. Germline V CDR1 and CDR2: KGHSY, FQNENV. CDR3 length equals 16 residues. With 0 bases clipped from V and 2 bases from J, the junction kept 3 bases outside the gene matches. Full variable domain (outside the CDR3, taken from reference TRBV16 and TRBJ2-7): GEEVAQTPKHLVRGEGQKAKLYCAPIKGHSYVFWYQQVLKNEFKFLISFQNENVFDETGMPKERFSAKCLPNSPCSLEIQATKLEDSAVYFCASSQSGTSGAYEQYFGPGTRLTVT.

The CDR3 region is CAWREGTSGRSEQYF. The CDR3 bases are TGTGCCTGGAGAGAAGGGACTAGCGGGAGATCCGAGCAGTACTTC. The chain uses TRBV30 and TRBJ2-7; TRBD2 agrees at 14 bases. The CDR3 length is 15 residues. Losses at the gene ends were 3 bases for V and 6 bases for J; bases not matched to a gene: 7. The germline V gene has CDR1 GTSNPN and CDR2 SVGIG (reference sequence).

This clone was seen a handful of times. The chain joins TRBV11-1 to TRBJ2-3; tentatively, D is TRBD2 (5 bases). This CDR3 contains 15 residues. Trimming cost V 6 bases and J 4 bases, with 17 bases left between them. CDR1 and CDR2 from the germline V gene are SGHAT and FQDESV (reference sequence). CDR3 nucleotide sequence: TGTGCCAGCAGAACCGGGCCCGAGGAGGCAGATACGCAGTATTTT. This sequence encodes CASRTGPEEADTQYF.

This clone came up a few times. The chain employs TRBV18 and TRBJ2-5; TRBD1 is a possible D gene (5 bases). Germline loops: CDR1 KGHSH, CDR2 LQKENI. The CDR3 contains 14 residues. Trimming cost V 3 bases and J 0 bases, with 8 bases left between them. As DNA, the CDR3 is TGTGCCAGCTCACCGGCAGGGAACCAAGAGACCCAGTACTTC. It specifies CASSPAGNQETQYF.

The chain combines TRBV11-2 with TRBJ1-1; D is undetermined. The CDR3 has 12 amino acids. Germline V lookup: CDR1 SGHAT, CDR2 FQNNGV. Trimming took 1 base from V and 10 from J, leaving 10 bases between them. The CDR3 nucleotides are TGTGCCAGCAGCTTAGTGGGAGAATCAGCTTTCTTT. Protein: CASSLVGESAFF.

The CDR3, as DNA: TGTGCCAGCAAAAGGACAGGGAGGTACGAGCAGTACTTC. Encoded protein: CASKRTGRYEQYF. The genes are TRBV6-5 and TRBJ2-7; TRBD1 agrees at 8 bases. J lost 4 bases, V lost 7 bases, and 6 bases had no gene match. The CDR3 covers 13 residues. Germline assignment: CDR1 MNHEY and CDR2 SVGAGI.

This clone has just a few counts. The DNA of the CDR3 is TGTGCCAGCTCACCGAAGGGCGGGAGGGCCGTCTACGAGCAGTACTTC. Protein sequence: CASSPKGGRAVYEQYF. The chain carries TRBV18 and TRBJ2-7; TRBD2 aligns across 9 bases. CDR1 KGHSH and CDR2 LQKENI come from the germline V gene. Losses at the gene ends were 3 bases for V and 3 bases for J; bases not matched to a gene: 9. The CDR3 extends over 16 amino acids.

The V and J genes are TRBV2 and TRBJ1-2; TRBD1 matches at 8 bases. CDR1 is SNHLY and CDR2 is FYNNEI in the germline V gene. The length of the CDR3 is 14 residues. V lost 7 bases to trimming and J lost 8 bases; unmatched junction nucleotides: 12. CDR3 in amino acids: CASTVTDRVFGYTF. The CDR3 DNA reads TGTGCCAGCACTGTCACGGACAGGGTTTTCGGCTACACCTTC.